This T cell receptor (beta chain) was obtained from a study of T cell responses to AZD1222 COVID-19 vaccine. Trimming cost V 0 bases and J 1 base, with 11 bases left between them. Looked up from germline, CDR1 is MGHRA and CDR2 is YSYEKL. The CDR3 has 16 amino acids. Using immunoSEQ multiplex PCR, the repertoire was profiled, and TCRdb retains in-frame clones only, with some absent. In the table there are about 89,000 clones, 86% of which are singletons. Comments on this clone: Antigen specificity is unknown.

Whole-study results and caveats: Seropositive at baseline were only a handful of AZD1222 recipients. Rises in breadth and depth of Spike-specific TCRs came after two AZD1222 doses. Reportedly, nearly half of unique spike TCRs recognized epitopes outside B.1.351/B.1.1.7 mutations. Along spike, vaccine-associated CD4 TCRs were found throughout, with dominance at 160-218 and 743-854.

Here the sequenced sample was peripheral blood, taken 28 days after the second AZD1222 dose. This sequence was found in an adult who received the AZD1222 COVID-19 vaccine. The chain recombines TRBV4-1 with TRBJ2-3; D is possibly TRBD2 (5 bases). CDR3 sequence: CASSQDPGYGTDTQYF. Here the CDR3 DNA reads TGCGCCAGCAGCCAAGATCCGGGATACGGCACAGATACGCAGTATTTT.